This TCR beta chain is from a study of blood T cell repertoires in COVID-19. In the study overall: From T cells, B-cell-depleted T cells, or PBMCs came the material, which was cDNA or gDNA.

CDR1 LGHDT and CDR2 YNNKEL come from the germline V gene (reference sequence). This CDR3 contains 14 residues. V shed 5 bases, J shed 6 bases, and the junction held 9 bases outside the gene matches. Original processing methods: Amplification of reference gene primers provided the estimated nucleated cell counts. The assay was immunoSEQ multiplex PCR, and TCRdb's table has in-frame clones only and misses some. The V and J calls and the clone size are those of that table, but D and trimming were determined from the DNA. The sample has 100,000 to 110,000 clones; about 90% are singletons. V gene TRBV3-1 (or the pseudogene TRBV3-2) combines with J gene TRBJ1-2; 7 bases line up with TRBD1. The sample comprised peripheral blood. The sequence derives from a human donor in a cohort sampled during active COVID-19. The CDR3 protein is CASSKASGTDGYTF. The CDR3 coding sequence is TGTGCCAGCAGCAAAGCGTCCGGGACAGATGGCTACACCTTC.